This T cell receptor beta chain came from a study of neurological immune-mediated disorders. Study-level background: Relapsing-remitting forms accounted for about 90% of the 34 multiple sclerosis patients and secondary progressive forms for 3.

CDR3 length equals 15 residues. CDR1 SGHRS and CDR2 YFSETQ come from the germline V gene. The V end was cut by 2 bases, the J end by 0 bases, with 10 bases between. Template-switch 5'RACE cDNA synthesis added a 10-nucleotide unique molecular identifier. In TCRdb, the 5' RACE reads were re-called with MiXCR into one record per CDR3 protein. The sample yields about 80,000 distinct CDR3 sequences, 5.8% seen once. Documented time point: longitudinal time-point 2. This clonotype appeared many times. The chain has TRBV5-1 and TRBJ2-3; tentative D call: TRBD2 (6 bases). Sequencing used PBMCs. The TCR was taken from a woman aged 55 to 70 with multiple sclerosis. CDR3 nucleotide sequence: TGCGCCAGCAGCTTTGGAGGGTCTAGCACAGATACGCAGTATTTT. The encoded protein is CASSFGGSSTDTQYF.